The following is a T cell receptor (beta chain) sequence with its context. Trimming stripped 2 bases from V and 10 bases from J, with 9 bases between. In germline, CDR1 is SGHTA, CDR2 FQGNSA. The CDR3 spans 13 residues. These data originate in a study of T cell responses to AZD1222 COVID-19 vaccine. Sequencing was performed with immunoSEQ multiplex PCR; in TCRdb, only in-frame clones are kept and a portion is missing. The data show 95,000 to 100,000 clones, with around 85% seen just once and approximately 15% held by the top ten. Sequenced here: peripheral blood, sampled 28 days after the second AZD1222 dose. This sequence originates from an adult who received the AZD1222 COVID-19 vaccine. The V and J genes are TRBV7-2 and TRBJ1-6; D remains unclear. The CDR3 sequence: CASSLFLGSPLHF. The CDR3 region has the DNA TGTGCCAGCAGCTTATTTCTGGGATCACCCCTCCACTTT.